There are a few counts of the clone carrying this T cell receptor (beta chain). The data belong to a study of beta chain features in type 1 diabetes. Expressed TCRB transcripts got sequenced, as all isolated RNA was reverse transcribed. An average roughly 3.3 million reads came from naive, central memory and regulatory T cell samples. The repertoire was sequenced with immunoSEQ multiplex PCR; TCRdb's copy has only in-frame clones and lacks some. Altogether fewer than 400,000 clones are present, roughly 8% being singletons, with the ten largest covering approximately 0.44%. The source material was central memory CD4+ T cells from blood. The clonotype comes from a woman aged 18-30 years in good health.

The CDR3 region is CASSLAPYRGRGNYGYTF. The CDR3 DNA reads TGTGCCAGCAGCTTAGCCCCGTACAGGGGACGGGGAAACTATGGCTACACCTTC. V gene TRBV7-2 combines with J gene TRBJ1-2; 7 positions agree with TRBD1. Losses at the gene ends were 0 bases for V and 2 bases for J; bases not matched to a gene: 12. The length of the CDR3 is 18 residues. Germline lookup yields CDR1 SGHTA and CDR2 FQGNSA.